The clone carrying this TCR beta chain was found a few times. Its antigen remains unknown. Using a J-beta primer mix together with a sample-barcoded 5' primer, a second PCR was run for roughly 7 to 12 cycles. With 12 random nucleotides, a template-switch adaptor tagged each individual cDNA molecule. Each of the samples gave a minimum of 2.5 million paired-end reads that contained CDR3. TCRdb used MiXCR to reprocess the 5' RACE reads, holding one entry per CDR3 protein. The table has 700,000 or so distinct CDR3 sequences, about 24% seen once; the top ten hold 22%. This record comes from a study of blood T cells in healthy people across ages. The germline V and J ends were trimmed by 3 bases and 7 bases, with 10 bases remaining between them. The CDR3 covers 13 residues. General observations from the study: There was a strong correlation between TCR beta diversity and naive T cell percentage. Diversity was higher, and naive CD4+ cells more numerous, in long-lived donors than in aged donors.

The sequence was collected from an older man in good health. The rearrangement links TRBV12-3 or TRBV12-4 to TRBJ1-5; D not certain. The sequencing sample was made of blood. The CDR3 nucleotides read TGTGCCAGCAGTTTCGGGGTGGGCCAGCCCCAGCATTTT. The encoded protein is CASSFGVGQPQHF.